One sample yielded the 5 T cell receptor beta chains listed below, sequenced in a study of T-cell memory formation after mild COVID-19. MiXCR, applied by TCRdb to the 5' RACE reads, yields one record per CDR3 protein. The data show about 430,000 distinct CDR3 sequences, 20% to 25% seen once. Sequenced sample: PBMCs or a T cell subset sorted from them (not recorded which). The receptors were sampled from an adult woman who had mild COVID-19 (a few samples of this study predate the infection). Cell type and time point are not known.

V is TRBV3-1 and J is TRBJ2-7; D possibly corresponds to TRBD2 (5 bases). The length of the CDR3 is 14 residues. V lost 3 bases to trimming and J lost 2 bases, with 11 bases between them. Germline loops: CDR1 LGHDT, CDR2 YNNKEL (reference sequence). Here the CDR3 reads CASSHGVGAYEQYF. In nucleotides, the CDR3 is TGTGCCAGCAGCCACGGGGTTGGGGCCTACGAGCAGTACTTC.

This clonotype turned up a few times. The chain uses TRBV5-1 and TRBJ1-2, with 9 bases that match TRBD1. CDR3 size: 16 residues. After removal of 4 bases from V and 4 bases from J, the junction contained 11 bases not matched to a gene. From germline, CDR1 is SGHRS and CDR2 YFSETQ. CDR3 DNA sequence: TGCGCCAGCAGCCCACGAACCGGACAGGGGATCTATGGCTACACCTTC. This codes for CASSPRTGQGIYGYTF.

This clonotype was seen only a few times. The chain couples TRBV15 to TRBJ2-3, with unresolved D. Germline V gene sequence: CDR1 LNHNV, CDR2 YYDKDF (reference sequence). The V and J ends lost 5 bases and 4 bases respectively, with 10 bases between them. This CDR3 has 13 residues. CDR3 sequence: CATSVIAADTQYF. The CDR3 nucleotides are TGTGCCACCAGCGTAATAGCAGCAGATACGCAGTATTTT.

This clonotype has just one count. A read error may produce the germline difference seen at one junction end. The rearrangement joins TRBV3-1 to TRBJ1-2; TRBD1 might be the D (5 bases). Germline V lookup: CDR1 LGHDT, CDR2 YNNKEL (reference sequence). The CDR3 runs 16 residues. CDR3 sequence: CASNQEIRGIAQGYTF. As DNA, the CDR3 is TGTGCCAGCAACCAAGAAATAAGGGGAATCGCGCAGGGCTACACCTTC.

This clonotype was counted a few times. CDR3 sequence reads: CSAAGTGPYEQYF. CDR3 coding DNA: TGCAGTGCCGCCGGGACAGGACCCTACGAGCAGTACTTC. The V call is TRBV20-1, the J call TRBJ2-7; TRBD1 agrees at 8 bases. The germline CDR1 and CDR2 sequences are DFQATT and SNEGSKA (reference sequence). The CDR3 sequence is 13 residues long. J lost 2 bases, V lost 6 bases, and 6 bases had no gene match.